A selection of T cell receptor beta chains follows, all from one sample in a study of blood T cell repertoires in COVID-19. Sequencing was performed with immunoSEQ multiplex PCR; in TCRdb, only in-frame clones are kept and a portion is missing. The table lists a few hundred thousand clones, 80% to 90% of them singletons, with about 9.4% in the top ten. Sequenced: PBMCs or T cells enriched from blood (not recorded which). These TCRs come from a woman in her forties or fifties who had recovered from COVID-19. CDR3s include the opening cysteine and the closing phenylalanine or tryptophan. A D gene is named only where the DNA matches it firmly. Only some rows state a clone size, as once, few, many or a class for expanded clones.

TRBJ1-6 - - TRBV3-1/TRBV3-2 TGTGCCAGCAGCCCCGGAATCAGCCCGGGTAATCCCCTCCACTTT CASSPGISPGNPLHF
TRBJ1-5 - - TRBV6-5 TGTGCCAGCGAAGGGGGGGCCTTGGCTCAGCCCCAGCATTTT CASEGGALAQPQHF
TRBJ1-2 TRBD1 - TRBV2 TGTGCCAGCCCGAAAGTGGGACAGGGAATTTCCAACTATGGCTACACCTTC CASPKVGQGISNYGYTF
TRBJ1-6 TRBD1 - TRBV4-3 TGCGCCAGCAGCCTACAGGGGTATGATTCACCCCTCCACTTT CASSLQGYDSPLHF
TRBJ1-1 - - TRBV11-2 TGTGCCAGCAGGGACTCTGAAGCTTTCTTT CASRDSEAFF
TRBJ1-2 - - TRBV27 TGTGCCAGCAGTCTACCCGGGGGGTGGGGCTACACCTTC CASSLPGGWGYTF
TRBJ2-7 TRBD2 - TRBV5-1 TGCGCCAGCAGCTTGGGGACTAGCGCATTCTACGAGCAGTACTTC CASSLGTSAFYEQYF
TRBJ2-2 - - TRBV5-1 TGCGCCAGCAGCTTCGGGGGTTGGAACACCGGGGAGCTGTTTTTT CASSFGGWNTGELFF
TRBJ2-1 - - TRBV5-1 TGCGCCAGCAGCTACAATCTCAGGGGATCTTACAATGAGCAGTTCTTC CASSYNLRGSYNEQFF
TRBJ1-1 - - TRBV7-8 TGTGCCAGCAGCCCCTATCTCGGGAACACTGAAGCTTTCTTT CASSPYLGNTEAFF
TRBJ1-1 - - TRBV6-2/TRBV6-3 TGTGCCAGCAGCTCCCAGGGGTTCGGTACTGAAGCTTTCTTT CASSSQGFGTEAFF
TRBJ1-2 - once TRBV10-3 TGTGCCATCACCGGTGGGGGGGCTAACTATGGCTACACCTTC CAITGGGANYGYTF
TRBJ2-2 - - TRBV7-7 TGTGCTAGCAGCTTAACTCGACAGGGAGGAAGGAACGGGGAGCTGTTTTTT CASSLTRQGGRNGELFF
TRBJ2-1 - - TRBV2 TGTGCCAGCAGCAACACTAGGTTACAGTTCTTC CASSNTRLQFF
TRBJ2-3 TRBD2 - TRBV5-4 TGTGCCAGCAAATGGACTAGTTCAGATACGCAGTATTTT CASKWTSSDTQYF
TRBJ1-5 TRBD1 - TRBV28 TGTGCCAGCGGCGCCACCGGGACAGGGAATCAGCCCCAGCATTTT CASGATGTGNQPQHF
TRBJ2-1 - - TRBV2 TGTGCCAGCAGTGAAAACCTAGCCCGGGGGGAGCAGTTCTTC CASSENLARGEQFF
TRBJ2-7 TRBD2 - TRBV28 TGTGCCAGCAGTTTATTCGCGGGGGACGAGCAGTACTTC CASSLFAGDEQYF
TRBJ1-4 - - TRBV11-3 TGTGCCAGCAGCTGGAGTGACTGGACAGCTGCAACTAATGAAAAACTGTTTTTT CASSWSDWTAATNEKLFF
TRBJ2-1 - - TRBV6-2/TRBV6-3 TGTGCCAGCAGTCTCTCAGAGGGGACTCCCTCCTACAATGAGCAGTTCTTC CASSLSEGTPSYNEQFF
TRBJ2-3 TRBD2 - TRBV28 TGTGCCAGCAGTTTATCCGGACTAGCGGGGCCCACAGATACGCAGTATTTT CASSLSGLAGPTDTQYF
TRBJ1-2 - - TRBV19 TGTGCCAGTAGCCCGAGTGGAGGAGGGAGCTACACCTTC CASSPSGGGSYTF
TRBJ2-7 - - TRBV7-2 TGTGCCAGCAGCTTAGGGGAGCTCGGGGAGCAGTACTTC CASSLGELGEQYF
TRBJ2-6 TRBD1 - TRBV7-9 TGTGCCAGCAGCTCCCGGGGGACAGGGGGCCATCCCAACGTCCTGACTTTC CASSSRGTGGHPNVLTF
TRBJ1-6 - few TRBV6-4 TGTGCCAGCAGTTTGGAGGAAAGCTCACCCCTCCACTTT CASSLEESSPLHF
TRBJ1-6 - - TRBV10-3 TGTGCCATCAGTGAGAACAGGGTGGCATCACCCCTCCACTTT CAISENRVASPLHF
TRBJ2-6 TRBD1 once TRBV5-5 TGTGCCAGCAGTATAACCTTCACAGGGGACCCCCTCAACGTCCTGACTTTC CASSITFTGDPLNVLTF
TRBJ2-3 - - TRBV30 TGTGCCTGGAGTGTACTCGGGTCCGATACGCAGTATTTT CAWSVLGSDTQYF
TRBJ2-2 - - TRBV7-2 TGTGCCAGCAGCTTACTAGTCACCACCGGGGAGCTGTTTTTT CASSLLVTTGELFF
TRBJ1-1 - - TRBV7-2 TGTGCCAGCAGCTCTGGGGGGGGCCCGAACACTGAAGCTTTCTTT CASSSGGGPNTEAFF
TRBJ1-3 - - TRBV5-4 TGTGCCAGCAGCCATACGGGTCTCTCTGGAAACACCATATATTTT CASSHTGLSGNTIYF
TRBJ2-2 - many TRBV7-2 TGTGCCAGCAGCTCGGACACCGGGGAGCTGTTTTTT CASSSDTGELFF
TRBJ2-1 - - TRBV6-5 TGTGCCAGCATTCCGCCCTGGAGGGATGAGCAGTTCTTC CASIPPWRDEQFF
TRBJ1-3 - - TRBV2 TGTGCCAGCAGTGCGTTTGCGGACATGACCTCTGGAAACACCATATATTTT CASSAFADMTSGNTIYF
TRBJ1-2 TRBD1 - TRBV10-3 TGTGCCACCCAGACAGGGACGGGTGGCTACACCTTC CATQTGTGGYTF
TRBJ1-6 - - TRBV13 TGTGCCAGCAAGCGGGGCGATTGGAATTCACCCCTCCACTTT CASKRGDWNSPLHF
TRBJ2-5 TRBD2 - TRBV6-5 TGTGCCACCCGGACTAGCGGGGTTGAAGAGACCCAGTACTTC CATRTSGVEETQYF
TRBJ2-1 TRBD1 - TRBV7-3 TGTGCCAGCAGCCCCGGGGACAGGGGGCCTGAGCAGTTCTTC CASSPGDRGPEQFF
TRBJ1-1 TRBD1 - TRBV5-1 TGCGCCAGCAGCAATAGGACAGGGGCCGGTGAAGCTTTCTTT CASSNRTGAGEAFF
TRBJ2-7 - - TRBV4-3 TGCGCCAGCAGCCAAGAAGGCAGGATCTACGAGCAGTACTTC CASSQEGRIYEQYF